A single sample is the source of the 30 T cell receptor beta chains below, sequenced in a study of blood T cells in healthy people across ages. A second PCR, run for about 7 to 11 cycles, used a sample-barcoded 5' primer plus a J-beta primer mix. TCRdb re-called the 5' RACE reads with MiXCR, one entry per CDR3 protein. The table lists more than 800,000 distinct CDR3 sequences, less than 35% of them singletons. The sample taken for sequencing was blood. Receptor source: a woman aged 80 or over in good health.

This clonotype came up a few times. The genes are TRBV7-2 and TRBJ1-1, with 10 positions matching TRBD1. The CDR3 totals 14 residues. Trimming removed 5 bases from V and 6 bases from J; junction bases left unmatched: 6. Germline assignment: CDR1 SGHTA and CDR2 FQGNSA. The CDR3 coding sequence is TGTGCCAGCAGCCGGGACAGGGGTAACGCTGAAGCTTTCTTT. Amino acids: CASSRDRGNAEAFF.

The chain uses TRBV6-5 and TRBJ1-4, with 7 bases identical to TRBD1. The CDR3 consists of 15 residues. Germline CDR1 reads MNHEY; CDR2 reads SVGAGI. V was pared by 0 bases and J by 8 bases, with 6 bases of the junction left unmatched. CDR3 coding DNA: TGTGCCAGCAGTTACTCGAACAGGGGAGGAGAAAAACTGTTTTTT. Amino acid sequence: CASSYSNRGGEKLFF.

On this clonotype itself: This may be a read error: a much more frequent sequence differs by one nucleotide. J is TRBJ2-4 and V is TRBV27, with TRBD2 identical over 9 bases. This CDR3 contains 17 residues. V trimming: 8 bases; J trimming: 0 bases; junction bases outside the gene matches: 11. Germline V gene sequence: CDR1 MNHEY, CDR2 SMNVEV (reference sequence). The CDR3 here is CASGSVSGGLAKNIQYF. CDR3 coding DNA: TGTGCCAGCGGTTCGGTCAGCGGGGGGCTAGCCAAAAACATTCAGTACTTC.

A word on this clonotype: A read error may explain this, as a much larger clone is one base away. Because the CDR3 is missing its conserved closing phenylalanine or tryptophan, this is likely a read error. The rearrangement uses TRBV29-1 and TRBJ1-2, with a tentative D call TRBD1 (5 bases). The CDR3 contains 14 residues. CDR1 is SQVTM, CDR2 ANQGSEA, per germline. V lost 4 bases and J lost 4, with 16 bases in between. The CDR3 loop is CSVAAGYQGYGYTV. Written as DNA, the CDR3 is TGCAGCGTTGCAGCGGGGTACCAGGGCTATGGCTACACCGTC.

This clonotype was seen repeatedly, ten times or more. The CDR3: CASRPGVSPTDTQYF. In nucleotides, the CDR3 is TGCGCCAGCAGGCCGGGGGTATCCCCCACAGATACGCAGTATTTT. The chain has TRBV5-1 and TRBJ2-3, with D perhaps matching TRBD2 (6 bases). The germline V gene encodes CDR1 SGHRS and CDR2 YFSETQ. Trimming removed 5 bases at V and 2 bases at J, with 15 bases between. This CDR3 has 15 residues.

DNA for the CDR3: TGTGCCATCAGTGCCGACGGGGTGTCGGGTGAGCAGTTCTTC. As protein: CAISADGVSGEQFF. The gene calls are TRBV10-3 and TRBJ2-1; possible D gene TRBD2, 5 bases. In germline, CDR1 is ENHRY, CDR2 SYGVKD. This CDR3 has 14 residues. V lost 4 bases and J lost 9, with 16 bases in between.

This chain uses TRBV9 with TRBJ2-5; D is perhaps TRBD1 (6 bases). Germline assignment: CDR1 SGDLS and CDR2 YYNGEE. This CDR3 contains 16 residues. Trimming removed 3 bases from V and 1 base from J, with 16 bases in between. The CDR3 coding sequence is TGTGCCAGCAGCGGGTGGACAGCGATCCTCCAAGAGACCCAGTACTTC. Translation: CASSGWTAILQETQYF.

This clonotype was recorded at least ten times. V and J are TRBV25-1 and TRBJ1-2; 7 nucleotides agree with TRBD1. The germline gives CDR1 MGHDK, CDR2 SYGVNS. This CDR3 region has 16 residues. With 4 bases clipped from V and 1 base from J, the junction kept 9 bases outside the gene matches. The CDR3 nucleotides are TGTGCCAGCAGTGTTGACCCCAGACAGGGTAACTATGGCTACACCTTC. It encodes CASSVDPRQGNYGYTF.

In its sample, this clonotype was seen many times. The chain recombines TRBV5-6 with TRBJ2-1, with 7 bases identical to TRBD1. The CDR3 has 17 residues. Losses at the gene ends were 4 bases for V and 0 bases for J; bases not matched to a gene: 10. Germline V gene sequence: CDR1 SGHDT, CDR2 YYEEEE. The CDR3 is CASSRLARDSSYNEQFF. Here the CDR3 DNA reads TGTGCCAGCAGCCGTTTGGCCCGGGACAGCTCCTACAATGAGCAGTTCTTC.

Worth noting for this clonotype: A much larger clone lies one base from this, so it may be a read error. This rearrangement joins TRBV29-1 to TRBJ1-2; D is perhaps TRBD1 (6 bases). Germline V gene sequence: CDR1 SQVTM, CDR2 ANQGSEA. The CDR3 spans 13 residues. CDR3 sequence: CSASTGANYGHTF. Here the CDR3 DNA reads TGCAGCGCTTCGACAGGCGCAAACTATGGCCACACCTTC.

Notes on this clonotype: Possible read error: a much larger clone is one base away. V and J are TRBV6-2 or TRBV6-3 and TRBJ2-5; 7 bases map to TRBD2. The junction had 9 bases not matched to a gene; V was cut back by 6 bases and J by 11 bases. Germline lookup yields CDR1 MNHEY and CDR2 SVGEGT. This CDR3 is 12 amino acids long. Written as DNA, the CDR3 is TGTGCCAGCAGACAACGGACTAGTAAGCAGTACTTC. It encodes CASRQRTSKQYF.

Ten or more counts support this clonotype. The V call is TRBV7-2, the J call TRBJ1-1; D ambiguous. This CDR3 is 15 amino acids long. Trimming took 0 bases from V and 0 from J, leaving 8 bases between them. Germline-derived CDR1 and CDR2 are SGHTA and FQGNSA. The CDR3 bases are TGTGCCAGCAGCTTAGCGGCCGGACTGAACACTGAAGCTTTCTTT. Its translation: CASSLAAGLNTEAFF.

This clonotype was counted ten times or more. This chain joins TRBV29-1 and TRBJ2-1; D remains unclear. The V end was cut by 2 bases, the J end by 3 bases, with 11 bases between. Germline V gene data show CDR1 as SQVTM and CDR2 as ANQGSEA. The CDR3 runs to 14 residues. CDR3 sequence reads: CSVEMGGSYNEQFF. The CDR3 coding sequence is TGCAGCGTTGAAATGGGCGGCAGCTACAATGAGCAGTTCTTC.

A single count supports this clonotype. The chain uses TRBV20-1 and TRBJ2-1; D not resolved. Germline V gene data show CDR1 as DFQATT and CDR2 as SNEGSKA (reference sequence). Trimming removed 5 bases at V and 10 bases at J, with 21 bases between. This CDR3 has 14 residues. In DNA form, the CDR3 reads TGCAGTGCTTCATCTGTGATGAGCTCCTACGAGCAGTTCTTC. It specifies CSASSVMSSYEQFF.

This clonotype was seen ten or more times. The chain links TRBV20-1 to TRBJ2-5; 12 bases fit TRBD2. Germline assignment: CDR1 DFQATT and CDR2 SNEGSKA (reference sequence). Trimming took 0 bases from V and 1 from J; bases not matched to a gene: 12. The CDR3 is 19 amino acids. The CDR3 loop reads CSARDARASSGGGQETQYF. Here the CDR3 DNA reads TGCAGTGCTAGAGATGCCCGGGCGTCTAGCGGGGGGGGCCAAGAGACCCAGTACTTC.

In regard to this clonotype: A read error may be the cause here, since a much bigger clone is one base away. The CDR3 sequence is CATNRDETPNYGYTF. The CDR3 DNA follows: TGTGCCACCAACAGAGATGAAACACCCAACTATGGCTACACCTTC. This sequence joins TRBV15 and TRBJ1-2; D is undetermined. From germline, CDR1 is LNHNV and CDR2 YYDKDF (reference sequence). The CDR3 loop spans 15 amino acids.

The chain is built from TRBV18 and TRBJ2-5; no clear D gene. The CDR3 has 15 residues. Deletions cut 2 bases from V and 2 bases from J, with 12 bases between. Germline V gives CDR1 KGHSH, CDR2 LQKENI. This CDR3 reads CASSPNRVQQETQYF. DNA of the CDR3: TGTGCCAGCTCACCAAACCGGGTTCAGCAAGAGACCCAGTACTTC.

This chain joins TRBV7-2 and TRBJ1-2, with 10 bases identical to TRBD1. Germline CDR1 and CDR2: SGHTA and FQGNSA. The CDR3 extends over 17 amino acids. V gave up 4 bases and J gave up 4 bases; unmatched junction bases: 12. CDR3 sequence (DNA): TGTGCCAGCAGCTCTACACTCCCGGGACAGGGGTCCTATGGCTACACCTTC. Translation: CASSSTLPGQGSYGYTF.

About this clonotype itself: Possible read error: a much larger clone is one base away. The rearrangement links TRBV12-3 or TRBV12-4 to TRBJ2-3, with D perhaps matching TRBD1 (5 bases). The CDR3 runs to 14 residues. V was shortened by 6 bases and J by 2 bases, with 12 bases between the two germline ends. This chain's CDR3 is CASRPTVYTDTQYF. In nucleotides, the CDR3 is TGTGCCAGCAGACCGACAGTGTACACAGATACGCAGTATTTT.

Concerning this clonotype: This could be a read error, since a much larger clone is one nucleotide away. J is TRBJ1-6 and V is TRBV4-3, with D possibly TRBD1 on 6 matching bases. Germline V lookup: CDR1 LGHNA, CDR2 YSLEER. The CDR3 runs to 13 residues. The CDR3 protein is CAGSLGHGSPLHF. The CDR3 DNA follows: TGCGCCGGCAGCCTGGGACATGGTTCACCCCTCCACTTT.

This clonotype was counted between two and nine times. With a much larger clone just one base away, this may be a read error. The rearrangement uses TRBV12-3 or TRBV12-4 and TRBJ2-1, with unresolved D. This CDR3 contains 12 residues. In DNA form, the CDR3 reads TGTGCCGGCAGTTTATATGGAAACGAGCAGTTCTTC. This translates into CAGSLYGNEQFF.

Only a few counts were recorded for this clonotype. V gene TRBV20-1 combines with J gene TRBJ2-2, with D possibly matching TRBD2 (5 bases). V was shortened by 2 bases and J by 5 bases, with 9 bases between the two germline ends. Germline V lookup: CDR1 DFQATT, CDR2 SNEGSKA (reference sequence). The CDR3 is made up of 13 amino acids. The CDR3 protein is CSARRGNTGELFF. DNA for the CDR3: TGCAGTGCTAGACGAGGGAATACCGGGGAGCTGTTTTTT.

This clonotype was picked up many times. The chain recombines TRBV12-3 or TRBV12-4 with TRBJ2-2, with D unresolved. The V and J ends lost 7 bases and 1 base respectively, with 10 bases between them. The CDR3 has 14 amino acids. The CDR3 here is CASTKGMNTGELFF. The CDR3, as DNA: TGTGCCAGCACTAAGGGAATGAACACCGGGGAGCTGTTTTTT.

V is TRBV7-9 and J is TRBJ1-1; perhaps TRBD1 as D (6 bases). There are 13 residues in the CDR3. CDR1 and CDR2 (germline): SEHNR, FQNEAQ (reference sequence). V was shortened by 5 bases and J by 4 bases, with 11 bases between the two germline ends. This CDR3 is CASSDQGFTEAFF. The CDR3 nucleotides read TGTGCCAGCAGCGATCAGGGGTTCACTGAAGCTTTCTTT. Filled out from reference TRBV7-9 and TRBJ1-1, the complete variable domain reads DTGVSQNPRHKITKRGQNVTFRCDPISEHNRLYWYRQTLGQGPEFLTYFQNEAQLEKSRLLSDRFSAERPKGSFSTLEIQRTEQGDSAMYLCASSDQGFTEAFFGQGTRLTVV.

Comments on this clonotype: A much larger clone lies one base from this, so it may be a read error. This chain uses TRBV7-2 with TRBJ1-2; D perhaps matches TRBD1 (5 bases). The germline V and J ends were trimmed by 5 bases and 12 bases, with 22 bases remaining between them. This CDR3 has 14 amino acids. Looked up from germline, CDR1 is SGHTA and CDR2 is FQGNSA. The CDR3 sequence: CASSGGITIEGHTF. CDR3 in DNA: TGTGCCAGCAGCGGGGGGATCACGATAGAGGGCCACACCTTC.

V and J are TRBV30 and TRBJ2-5; a weak D match, TRBD1 (7 bases). The DNA end is more similar to TRBJ2-7, so the J call may be wrong. CDR3 size: 18 residues. Germline V lookup: CDR1 GTSNPN, CDR2 SVGIG (reference sequence). The CDR3 coding sequence is TGTGCCTGGAGCTTGAGGCAGGGGGGTGGGGGTTTCTCCTACGAGCAGTACTTC. Its translation is CAWSLRQGGGGFSYEQYF.

This clonotype has at least ten counts. The genes are TRBV5-1 and TRBJ2-1; 8 bases are a match to TRBD1. The trim removed 6 bases at V and 5 bases at J, leaving 7 bases unmatched. The V gene's germline CDR1 is SGHRS and CDR2 YFSETQ. CDR3 length: 14 amino acids. The CDR3 DNA follows: TGCGCCAGCACCGGACAGGGATTCAACAATGAGCAGTTCTTC. It is translated as CASTGQGFNNEQFF.

V gene TRBV6-5 combines with J gene TRBJ2-1; D is unclear. V lost 5 bases and J lost 0, with 8 bases in between. This CDR3 comprises 14 residues. CDR1 is MNHEY and CDR2 is SVGAGI in the germline V gene. In DNA form, the CDR3 reads TGTGCCAGCAGTCCTGCCGCCTCCTACAATGAGCAGTTCTTC. Translation gives CASSPAASYNEQFF.

The rearrangement uses TRBV12-3 or TRBV12-4 and TRBJ2-1; 10 bases align to TRBD2. V gave up 6 bases and J gave up 4 bases; unmatched junction bases: 9. The CDR3 contains 16 residues. The CDR3 DNA is TGTGCCAGCAGAAATTATCTAGCGGGAGTTTACAATGAGCAGTTCTTC. It specifies CASRNYLAGVYNEQFF.

This clonotype was recorded at least ten times. The DNA for the CDR3 is TGTGCCAGCAGGGGGACTAGCGGGGGCCCTAGCTCCTACGAGCAGTACTTC. Translated, it gives CASRGTSGGPSSYEQYF. This chain uses TRBV12-3 or TRBV12-4 with TRBJ2-7; 14 bases agree with TRBD2. V was clipped by 6 bases and J by 0 bases; unmatched bases: 7. CDR3 length: 17 amino acids.